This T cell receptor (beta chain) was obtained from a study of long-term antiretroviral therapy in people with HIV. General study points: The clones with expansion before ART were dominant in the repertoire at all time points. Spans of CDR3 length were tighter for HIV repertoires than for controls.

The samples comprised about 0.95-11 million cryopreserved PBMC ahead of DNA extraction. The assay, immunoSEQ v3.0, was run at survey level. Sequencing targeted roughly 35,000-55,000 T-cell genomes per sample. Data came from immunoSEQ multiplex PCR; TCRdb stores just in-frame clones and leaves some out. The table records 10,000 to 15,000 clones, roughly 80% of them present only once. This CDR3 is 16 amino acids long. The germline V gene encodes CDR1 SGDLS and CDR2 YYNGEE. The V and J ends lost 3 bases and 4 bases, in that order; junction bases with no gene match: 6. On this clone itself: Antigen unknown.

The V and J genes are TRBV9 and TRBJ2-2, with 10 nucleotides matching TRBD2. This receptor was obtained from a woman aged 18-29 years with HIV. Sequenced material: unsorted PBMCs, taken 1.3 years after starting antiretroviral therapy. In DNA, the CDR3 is TGTGCCAGCAGCGCCAGCGGGGGGGTTAGCACCGGGGAGCTGTTTTTT. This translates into CASSASGGVSTGELFF. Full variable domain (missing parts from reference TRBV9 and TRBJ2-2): DSGVTQTPKHLITATGQRVTLRCSPRSGDLSVYWYQQSLDQGLQFLIQYYNGEERAKGNILERFSAQQFPDLHSELNLSSLELGDSALYFCASSASGGVSTGELFFGEGSRLTVL.